Included here is one TCR beta chain sequence, with context. Antigen: not known. The data were taken from a study of blood T cells in healthy people across ages. Notes on the study in general: Possibly, changes in expanded clonotypes were confounded because donor CMV status was unknown.

CDR3 length: 14 amino acids. Germline V gene lookup returns CDR1 KGHDR and CDR2 SFDVKD. Trimming took 6 bases from V and 8 from J, leaving 16 bases between them. The draw of peripheral blood yielded around 10 milliliters from each donor. PBMCs, at least 6.5 million per sample, were isolated. A J-beta primer mix and a sample-barcoded 5' primer were used in a second PCR of about 7 to 12 cycles. All cDNA molecules were each tagged by a template-switch adaptor with 12 random nucleotides. TCRdb fed the 5' RACE reads into MiXCR, producing one record per CDR3 protein. Of roughly 1.5 million distinct CDR3 sequences listed, around 40% are singletons.

Sequencing input: blood. The sequence came from a woman between 18 and 30 years old in good health. This sequence joins TRBV24-1 and TRBJ2-1; D is perhaps TRBD1 (5 bases). In DNA form, the CDR3 reads TGTGCCACCAGTTCAAAGGGGTCCAACGATGAGCAGTTCTTC. Protein: CATSSKGSNDEQFF.